The 9 T cell receptor beta chains below come from one sample, sequenced in a study of Graves' ophthalmopathy and Graves' hyperthyroidism. The sequenced template was RNA, covering the TCR beta CDR3 region. First-round RT-PCR employed HTBI primers, with a second-round multiplex PCR after it. TCRdb recomputed calls from the multiplex PCR reads with MiXCR, one row per CDR3 protein. The repertoire consists of around 670,000 distinct CDR3 sequences, with roughly 40% occurring once and the leading ten covering less than 55%. Sequencing used peripheral blood. These receptors originate from an adult man with Graves' ophthalmopathy.

A single count supports this clonotype. Because it lacks the conserved phenylalanine or tryptophan at the end, this CDR3 is likely a read error. The CDR3 DNA sequence: TGTGCCAGCAGCACCACGGGGGGATACGTTGAAGCTTTCCTT. This encodes CASSTTGGYVEAFL. The chain recombines TRBV7-9 with TRBJ1-1; maybe TRBD1 (5 bases). The CDR3 spans 14 residues. The V end was cut by 5 bases, the J end by 7 bases, with 17 bases between. Germline V gene data show CDR1 as SEHNR and CDR2 as FQNEAQ (reference sequence).

This clonotype appeared many times. This chain uses TRBV25-1 with TRBJ1-4; possible D gene TRBD1, 5 bases. Deletions cut 1 base from V and 5 bases from J, with 11 bases between. Germline CDR1 reads MGHDK; CDR2 reads SYGVNS. The CDR3 is 15 residues long. The DNA of the CDR3 is TGTGCCAGCAGTGAATGGGCAGGGTGGAATGAAAAACTGTTTTTT. It yields the protein CASSEWAGWNEKLFF.

The chain combines TRBV5-5 with TRBJ1-2, with D possibly TRBD1 on 5 matching bases. This CDR3 is built from 15 residues. V was cut by 1 base and J by 4 bases, with 14 bases left in between. Germline V gene data show CDR1 as SGHKS and CDR2 as YYEKEE (reference sequence). This CDR3 reads CASSLLGAGAYGYTF. CDR3 bases: TGTGCCAGCAGCTTGTTAGGGGCAGGAGCCTATGGCTACACCTTC.

This clonotype was recorded at least ten times. The CDR3 loop reads CASSSLPTGQAQHF. In DNA, the CDR3 is TGTGCCAGCAGTTCATTACCGACCGGGCAAGCCCAGCATTTT. V and J are TRBV12-3 or TRBV12-4 and TRBJ1-5; D is uncertain. V dropped 4 bases and J dropped 11 bases, with 18 bases sitting between them. The CDR3 sequence is 14 residues long.

On this clonotype itself: A read error is likely here: a far larger clone is one base away. Without the conserved terminal phenylalanine or tryptophan, this CDR3 likely stems from a read error. The chain carries TRBV7-9 and TRBJ2-7; D is unresolved. The CDR3 consists of 11 residues. V was shortened by 2 bases and J by 6 bases, with 5 bases between the two germline ends. Germline values: CDR1 SEHNR, CDR2 FQNEAQ (reference sequence). The CDR3 nucleotides are TGTGCCAGCAGCTTATCCGGCGAGCAGTACCTC. This sequence encodes CASSLSGEQYL.

A note on this clonotype: The conserved phenylalanine or tryptophan normally closing the CDR3 is absent here, so this likely arose from a read error. This rearrangement joins TRBV2 to TRBJ1-1; 8 bases align to TRBD1. Germline V gives CDR1 SNHLY, CDR2 FYNNEI. CDR3 size: 17 residues. J gave up 0 bases and V 10 bases, and 16 bases lay outside the gene matches. The CDR3 DNA follows: TGTGCCATGAGGGAAGACTGGACAGGGCCTTTGAACACTGAAGCTTTCCTT. This translates into CAMREDWTGPLNTEAFL.

The chain employs TRBV7-9 and TRBJ2-5, with D hard to call. The germline CDR1 and CDR2 sequences are SEHNR and FQNEAQ (reference sequence). The CDR3 has 14 residues. V lost 3 bases to trimming and J lost 2 bases, with 10 bases between them. DNA for the CDR3: TGTGCCAGCAGCTTCTTATTCAGACAAGAGACCCAGTACTTC. Encoded protein: CASSFLFRQETQYF.

This clonotype was seen many times. The junction differs from germline at one of its ends, possibly a read error. The chain has TRBV5-1 and TRBJ2-7; 7 nucleotides agree with TRBD2. Looked up from germline, CDR1 is SGHRS and CDR2 is YFSETQ. The CDR3 runs 12 residues. The CDR3, as DNA: TGTGCCAGCAGCTCCGGCGGGGGCGAGCAGTACTTC. This sequence encodes CASSSGGGEQYF.

This clonotype was counted ten times or more. The chain uses TRBV19 and TRBJ2-5; D is perhaps TRBD2 (6 bases). The germline gives CDR1 LNHDA, CDR2 SQIVND (reference sequence). This CDR3 region has 13 residues. V shed 7 bases and J shed 5 bases, with 14 bases lying between them. Written as DNA, the CDR3 is TGTGCCAGTACCGTCAAGGAGGGGGAGACCCAGTACTTC. Translation: CASTVKEGETQYF.